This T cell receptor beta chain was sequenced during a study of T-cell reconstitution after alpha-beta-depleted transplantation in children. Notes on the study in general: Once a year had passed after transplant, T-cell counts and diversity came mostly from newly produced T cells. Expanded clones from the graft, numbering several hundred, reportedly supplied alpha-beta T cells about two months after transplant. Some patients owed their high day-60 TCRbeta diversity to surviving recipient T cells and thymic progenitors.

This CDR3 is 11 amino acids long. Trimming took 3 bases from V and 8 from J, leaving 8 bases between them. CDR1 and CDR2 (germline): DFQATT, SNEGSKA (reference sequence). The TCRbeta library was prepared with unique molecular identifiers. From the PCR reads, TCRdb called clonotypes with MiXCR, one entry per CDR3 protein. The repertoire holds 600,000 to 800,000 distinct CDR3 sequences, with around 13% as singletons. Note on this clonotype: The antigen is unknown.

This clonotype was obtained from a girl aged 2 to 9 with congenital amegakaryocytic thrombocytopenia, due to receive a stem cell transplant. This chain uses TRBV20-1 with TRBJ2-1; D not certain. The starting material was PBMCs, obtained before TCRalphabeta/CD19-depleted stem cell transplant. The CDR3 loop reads CSASKLDEQFF. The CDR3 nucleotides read TGCAGTGCTAGTAAGCTGGATGAGCAGTTCTTC.